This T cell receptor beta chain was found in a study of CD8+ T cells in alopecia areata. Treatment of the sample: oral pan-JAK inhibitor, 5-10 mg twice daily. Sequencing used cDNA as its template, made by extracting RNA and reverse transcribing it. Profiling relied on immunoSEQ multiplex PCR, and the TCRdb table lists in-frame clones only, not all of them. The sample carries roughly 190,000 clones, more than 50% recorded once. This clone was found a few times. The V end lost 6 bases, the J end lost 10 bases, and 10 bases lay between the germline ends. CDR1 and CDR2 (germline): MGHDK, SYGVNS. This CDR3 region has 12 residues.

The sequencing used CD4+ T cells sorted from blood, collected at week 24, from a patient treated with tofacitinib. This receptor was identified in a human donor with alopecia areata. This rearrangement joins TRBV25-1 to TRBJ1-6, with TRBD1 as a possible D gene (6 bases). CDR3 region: CASRQGDSPLHF. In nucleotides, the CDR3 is TGTGCCAGCAGACAGGGCGACTCACCCCTCCACTTT.